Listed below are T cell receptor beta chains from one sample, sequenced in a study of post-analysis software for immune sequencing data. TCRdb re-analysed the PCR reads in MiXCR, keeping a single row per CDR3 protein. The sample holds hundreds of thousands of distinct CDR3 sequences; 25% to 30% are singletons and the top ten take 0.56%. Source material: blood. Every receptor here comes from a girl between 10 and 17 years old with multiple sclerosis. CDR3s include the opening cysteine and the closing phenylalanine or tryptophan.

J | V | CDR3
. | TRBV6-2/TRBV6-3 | CASRPGLAAFGGGETQFF
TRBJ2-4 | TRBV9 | CASSVEGGRSIQYF
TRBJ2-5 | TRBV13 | CASTGAVSQETQYF
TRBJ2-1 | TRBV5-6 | CASSLAGAVFNEQFF
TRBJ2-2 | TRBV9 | CASSRDHTGELFF
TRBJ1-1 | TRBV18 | CASSPDSGLNTEAFF
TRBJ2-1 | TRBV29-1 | CSVPGVEQFF
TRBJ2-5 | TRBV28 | CASSSLAGGTLLTQETQYF
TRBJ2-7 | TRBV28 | CASRQTVYEQYF
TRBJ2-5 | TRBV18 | CASSPTTGVGEQYF
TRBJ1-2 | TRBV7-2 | CASSPGTGGGQYGYTF
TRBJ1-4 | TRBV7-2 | CASSPRWGNEKLFF
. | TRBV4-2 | CASSQERANRGETQYF
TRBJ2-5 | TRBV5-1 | CASTMEETQYF
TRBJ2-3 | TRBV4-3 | CASSHNPTDTQYF
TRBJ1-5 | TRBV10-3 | CAIREGASNQPQHF
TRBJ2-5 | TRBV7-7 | CASSLVLYGETQYF
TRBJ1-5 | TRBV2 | CASREDLSNQPQHF
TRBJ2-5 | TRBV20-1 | CSARLGASGEAKTQYF
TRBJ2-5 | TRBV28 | CASRGTSRETQYF
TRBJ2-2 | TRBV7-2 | CASSGNFGGPGELFF
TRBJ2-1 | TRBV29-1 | CSVVLTRGSGRASRGEQFF
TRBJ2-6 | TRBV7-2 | CASSTGASANVLTF
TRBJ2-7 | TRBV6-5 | CASSYSRAGAYEQYF
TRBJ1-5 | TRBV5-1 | CASSLAGLSNQPQHF
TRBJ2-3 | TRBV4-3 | CASSQDRSGATDTQYF
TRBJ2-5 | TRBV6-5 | CASSYSRKTGLAGPARETQYF
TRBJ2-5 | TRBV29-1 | CSVAGTSGRTQETQYF
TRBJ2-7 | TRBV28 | CASGKRPTASSYEQYF
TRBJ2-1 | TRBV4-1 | CASSDSGVTYNEQFF
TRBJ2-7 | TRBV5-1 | CASSQSGQGRTVEQYF
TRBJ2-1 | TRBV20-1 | CSARVWESSYNEQFF
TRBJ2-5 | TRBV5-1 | CASSQGLADQETQYF
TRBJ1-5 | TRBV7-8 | CASSSVFLDRTNQPQHF
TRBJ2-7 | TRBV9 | CASSGRGPTYEQYF
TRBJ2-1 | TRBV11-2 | CASSLGFRLAGTPFYYNEQFF
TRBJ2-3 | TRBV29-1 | CSVEDQTSSADTQYF
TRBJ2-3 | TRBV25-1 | CASSHITDTQYF
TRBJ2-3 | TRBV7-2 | CASSAGTGLGGTDTQYF
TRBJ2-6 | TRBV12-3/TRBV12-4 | CASSLGTGVSGANVLTF
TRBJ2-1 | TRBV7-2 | CASSSRLGQSYNEQFF
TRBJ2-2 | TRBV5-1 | CASQGRTGELFF
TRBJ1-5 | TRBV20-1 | CSARDIAAGRRNQPQHF
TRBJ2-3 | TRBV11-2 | CASSLRGGRDTQYF
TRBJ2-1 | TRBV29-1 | CSSGVSYNEQFF
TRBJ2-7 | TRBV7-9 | CASSSQSPYEQYF
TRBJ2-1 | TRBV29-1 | CSVVWPADNEQFF